The sequence of this TCR beta chain was determined in a study of T-cell memory formation after mild COVID-19. This clonotype was picked up a small number of times. V was pared by 5 bases and J by 12 bases, with 14 bases between. This CDR3 has 12 residues. Germline V CDR1 and CDR2: MNHEY, SMNVEV (reference sequence). One entry per CDR3 protein, called by TCRdb with MiXCR from the 5' RACE reads. The repertoire holds around 220,000 distinct CDR3 sequences, about a sixth seen once, with approximately 3.4% in the top ten. V and J are TRBV27 and TRBJ2-1; D is uncertain. Sequences were obtained from PBMCs or a T cell subset sorted from them (not recorded which). This receptor was identified in a man between 18 and 35 years old who had mild COVID-19 (a few samples of this study predate the infection). Cell type and time point are not known. For the CDR3, the DNA is TGTGCCAGCAGTGGCAACTACCTATCGCAGTTCTTC. The encoded protein is CASSGNYLSQFF.